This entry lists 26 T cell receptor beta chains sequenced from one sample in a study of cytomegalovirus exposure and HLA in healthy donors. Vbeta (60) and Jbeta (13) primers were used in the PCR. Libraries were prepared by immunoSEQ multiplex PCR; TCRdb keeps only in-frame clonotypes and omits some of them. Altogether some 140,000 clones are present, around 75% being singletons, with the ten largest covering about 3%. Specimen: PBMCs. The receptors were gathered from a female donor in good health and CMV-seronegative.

In DNA form, the CDR3 reads TGTGCCAGCAGCCCTAGCGGGAGGGCCTACAATGAGCAGTTCTTC. Protein: CASSPSGRAYNEQFF. This chain joins TRBV6-1 and TRBJ2-1, with 12 bases identical to TRBD2. V was pared by 6 bases and J by 2 bases, with 2 bases of the junction left unmatched. CDR1 and CDR2 from the germline V gene are MNHNS and SASEGT. CDR3 size: 15 residues.

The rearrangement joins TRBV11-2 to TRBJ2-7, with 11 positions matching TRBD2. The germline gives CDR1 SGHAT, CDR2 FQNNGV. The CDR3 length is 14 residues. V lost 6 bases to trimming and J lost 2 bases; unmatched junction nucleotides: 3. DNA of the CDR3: TGTGCCAGCAGGGGACTAGCGGAAACCTACGAGCAGTACTTC. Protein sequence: CASRGLAETYEQYF. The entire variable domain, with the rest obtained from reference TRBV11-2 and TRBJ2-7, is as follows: EAGVAQSPRYKIIEKRQSVAFWCNPISGHATLYWYQQILGQGPKLLIQFQNNGVVDDSQLPKDRFSAERLKGVDSTLKIQPAKLEDSAVYLCASRGLAETYEQYFGPGTRLTVT.

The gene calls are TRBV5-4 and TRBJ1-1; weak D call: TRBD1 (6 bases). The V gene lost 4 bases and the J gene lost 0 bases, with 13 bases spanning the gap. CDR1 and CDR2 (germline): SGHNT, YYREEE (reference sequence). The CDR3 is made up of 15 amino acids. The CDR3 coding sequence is TGTGCCAGCAGCCCGTGGGGACACCTGAACACTGAAGCTTTCTTT. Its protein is CASSPWGHLNTEAFF.

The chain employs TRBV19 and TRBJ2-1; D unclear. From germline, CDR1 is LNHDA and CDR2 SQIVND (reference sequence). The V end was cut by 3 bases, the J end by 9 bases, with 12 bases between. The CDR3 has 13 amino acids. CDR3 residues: CASSIPIAAEQFF. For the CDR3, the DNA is TGTGCCAGTAGTATCCCCATAGCCGCTGAGCAGTTCTTC.

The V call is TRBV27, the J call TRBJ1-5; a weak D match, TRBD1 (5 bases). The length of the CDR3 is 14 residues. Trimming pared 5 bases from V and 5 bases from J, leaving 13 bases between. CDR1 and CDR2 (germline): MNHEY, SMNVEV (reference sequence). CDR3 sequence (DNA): TGTGCCAGCAGTGGGTGGGGGGGTGATCAGCCCCAGCATTTT. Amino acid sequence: CASSGWGGDQPQHF.

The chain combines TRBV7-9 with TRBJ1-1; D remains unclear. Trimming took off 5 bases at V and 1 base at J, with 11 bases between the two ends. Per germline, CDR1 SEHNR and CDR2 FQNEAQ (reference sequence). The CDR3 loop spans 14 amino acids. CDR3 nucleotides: TGTGCCAGCAGCCCCCGGTCGGGGAACACTGAAGCTTTCTTT. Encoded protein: CASSPRSGNTEAFF.

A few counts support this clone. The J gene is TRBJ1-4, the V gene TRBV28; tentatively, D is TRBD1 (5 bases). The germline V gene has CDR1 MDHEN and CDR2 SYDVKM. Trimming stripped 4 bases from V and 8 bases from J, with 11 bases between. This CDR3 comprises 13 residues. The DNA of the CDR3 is TGTGCCAGCAGTTCAGGGTTCGGGGAAAAACTGTTTTTT. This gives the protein CASSSGFGEKLFF.

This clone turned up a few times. CDR3 residues: CAWTSGGENTGELFF. In nucleotides, the CDR3 is TGTGCCTGGACTAGCGGGGGGGAGAACACCGGGGAGCTGTTTTTT. V gene TRBV30 combines with J gene TRBJ2-2; 12 bases are a match to TRBD2. J lost 1 base, V lost 4 bases, and 1 base had no gene match. Germline V gene sequence: CDR1 GTSNPN, CDR2 SVGIG (reference sequence). The length of the CDR3 is 15 residues. Full variable domain (rest looked up from reference TRBV30 and TRBJ2-2): SQTIHQWPATLVQPVGSPLSLECTVEGTSNPNLYWYRQAAGRGLQLLFYSVGIGQISSEVPQNLSASRPQDRQFILSSKKLLLSDSGFYLCAWTSGGENTGELFFGEGSRLTVL.

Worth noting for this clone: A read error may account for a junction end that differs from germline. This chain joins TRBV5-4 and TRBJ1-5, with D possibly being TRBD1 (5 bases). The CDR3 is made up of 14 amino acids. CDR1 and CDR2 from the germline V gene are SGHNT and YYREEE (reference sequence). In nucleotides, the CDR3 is TGTGTCAGCAGCTTGTTCGGGGACTCGAGGCCCCAGCATTTT. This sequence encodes CVSSLFGDSRPQHF.

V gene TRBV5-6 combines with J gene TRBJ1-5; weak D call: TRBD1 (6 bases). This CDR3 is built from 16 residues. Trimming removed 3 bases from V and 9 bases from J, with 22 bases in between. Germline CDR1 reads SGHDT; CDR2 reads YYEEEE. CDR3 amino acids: CASSSDRSTGGGPQHF. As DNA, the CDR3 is TGTGCCAGCAGCTCCGACAGGAGCACTGGGGGTGGGCCCCAGCATTTT.

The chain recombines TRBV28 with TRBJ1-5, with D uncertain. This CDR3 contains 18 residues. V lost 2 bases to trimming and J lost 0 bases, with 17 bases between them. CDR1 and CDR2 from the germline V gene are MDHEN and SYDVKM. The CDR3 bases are TGTGCCAGCAGTTTAATACCCATTGGCCCTTATAGCAATCAGCCCCAGCATTTT. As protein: CASSLIPIGPYSNQPQHF.

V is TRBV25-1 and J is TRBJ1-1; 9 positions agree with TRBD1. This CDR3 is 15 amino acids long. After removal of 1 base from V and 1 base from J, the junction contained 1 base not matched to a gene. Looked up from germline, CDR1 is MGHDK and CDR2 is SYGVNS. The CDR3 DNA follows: TGTGCCAGCAGTGAATCGGACAGGGGGAACACTGAAGCTTTCTTT. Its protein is CASSESDRGNTEAFF. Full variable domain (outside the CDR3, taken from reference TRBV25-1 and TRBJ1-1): EADIYQTPRYLVIGTGKKITLECSQTMGHDKMYWYQQDPGMELHLIHYSYGVNSTEKGDLSSESTVSRIRTEHFPLTLESARPSHTSQYLCASSESDRGNTEAFFGQGTRLTVV.

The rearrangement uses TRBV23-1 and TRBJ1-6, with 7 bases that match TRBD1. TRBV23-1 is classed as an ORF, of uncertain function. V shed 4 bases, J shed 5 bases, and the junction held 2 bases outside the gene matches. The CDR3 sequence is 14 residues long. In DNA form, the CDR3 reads TGCGCCAGCAGTCCAGGGGGACATAATTCACCCCTCCACTTT. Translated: CASSPGGHNSPLHF.

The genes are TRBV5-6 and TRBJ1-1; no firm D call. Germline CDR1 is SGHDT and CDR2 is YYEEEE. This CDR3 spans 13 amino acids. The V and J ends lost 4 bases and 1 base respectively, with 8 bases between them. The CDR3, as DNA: TGTGCCAGCAGCCTTACTACGAACACTGAAGCTTTCTTT. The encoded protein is CASSLTTNTEAFF. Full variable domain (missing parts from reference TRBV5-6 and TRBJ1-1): DAGVTQSPTHLIKTRGQQVTLRCSPKSGHDTVSWYQQALGQGPQFIFQYYEEEERQRGNFPDRFSGHQFPNYSSELNVNALLLGDSALYLCASSLTTNTEAFFGQGTRLTVV.

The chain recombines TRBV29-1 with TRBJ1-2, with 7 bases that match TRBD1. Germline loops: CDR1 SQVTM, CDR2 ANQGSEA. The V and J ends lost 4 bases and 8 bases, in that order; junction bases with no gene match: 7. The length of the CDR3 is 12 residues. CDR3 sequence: CSVVVTGRGYTF. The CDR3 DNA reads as TGCAGCGTTGTAGTGACAGGGAGAGGCTACACCTTC.

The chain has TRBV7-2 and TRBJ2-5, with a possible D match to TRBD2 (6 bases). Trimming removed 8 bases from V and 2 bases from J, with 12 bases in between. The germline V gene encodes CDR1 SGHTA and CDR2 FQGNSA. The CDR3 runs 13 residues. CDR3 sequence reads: CASRSAGQETQYF. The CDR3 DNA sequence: TGTGCCAGCCGTAGTGCGGGACAAGAGACCCAGTACTTC.

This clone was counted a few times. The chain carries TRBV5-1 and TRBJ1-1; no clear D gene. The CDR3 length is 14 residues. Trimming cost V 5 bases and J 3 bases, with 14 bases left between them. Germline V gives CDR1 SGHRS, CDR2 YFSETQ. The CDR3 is CASSAEVRDTEAFF. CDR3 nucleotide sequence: TGCGCCAGCAGTGCAGAAGTTCGGGACACTGAAGCTTTCTTT.

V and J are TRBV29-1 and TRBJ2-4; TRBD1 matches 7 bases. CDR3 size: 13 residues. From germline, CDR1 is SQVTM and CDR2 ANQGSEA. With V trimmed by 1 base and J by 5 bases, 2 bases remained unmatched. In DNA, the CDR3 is TGCAGCGTTGAAGGACAGGGAGAAAACATTCAGTACTTC. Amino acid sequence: CSVEGQGENIQYF.

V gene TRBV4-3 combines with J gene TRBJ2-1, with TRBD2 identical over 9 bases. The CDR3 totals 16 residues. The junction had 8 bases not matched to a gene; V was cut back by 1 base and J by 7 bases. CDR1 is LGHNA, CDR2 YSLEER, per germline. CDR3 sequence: CASSQGFGLAGNEQFF. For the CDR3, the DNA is TGCGCCAGCAGCCAAGGATTTGGGCTAGCGGGAAATGAGCAGTTCTTC.

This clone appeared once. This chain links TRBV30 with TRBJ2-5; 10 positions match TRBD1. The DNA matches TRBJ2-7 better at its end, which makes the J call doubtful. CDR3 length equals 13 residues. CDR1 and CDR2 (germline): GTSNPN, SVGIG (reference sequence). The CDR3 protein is CAWATGGAYEQYF. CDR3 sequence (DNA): TGTGCCTGGGCGACAGGGGGCGCGTACGAGCAGTACTTC.

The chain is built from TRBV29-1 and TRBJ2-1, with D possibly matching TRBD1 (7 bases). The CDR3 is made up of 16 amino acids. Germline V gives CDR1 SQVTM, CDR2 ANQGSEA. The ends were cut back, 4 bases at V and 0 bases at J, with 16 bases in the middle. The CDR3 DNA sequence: TGCAGCGTTGGTGGGGGGCCAGGGGGCTCCTACAATGAGCAGTTCTTC. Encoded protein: CSVGGGPGGSYNEQFF.

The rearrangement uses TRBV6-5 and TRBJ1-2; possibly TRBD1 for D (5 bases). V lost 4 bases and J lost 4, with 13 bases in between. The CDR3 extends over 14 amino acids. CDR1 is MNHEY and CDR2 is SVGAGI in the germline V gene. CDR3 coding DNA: TGTGCCAGCAGTTCCGACAGCTTTCCCTATGGCTACACCTTC. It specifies CASSSDSFPYGYTF.

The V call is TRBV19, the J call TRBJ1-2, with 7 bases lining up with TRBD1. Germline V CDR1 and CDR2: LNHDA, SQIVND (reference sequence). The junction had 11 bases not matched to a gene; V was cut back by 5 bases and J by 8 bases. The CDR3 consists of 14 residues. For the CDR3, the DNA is TGTGCCAGTAGTGTTGCCGGGACAGACGGCGGCTACACCTTC. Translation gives CASSVAGTDGGYTF.

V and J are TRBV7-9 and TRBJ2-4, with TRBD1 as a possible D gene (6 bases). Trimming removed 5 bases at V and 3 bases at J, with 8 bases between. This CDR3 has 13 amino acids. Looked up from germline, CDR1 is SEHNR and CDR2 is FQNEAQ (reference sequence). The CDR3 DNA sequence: TGTGCCAGCAGCACAGGGAGCAAAAACATTCAGTACTTC. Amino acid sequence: CASSTGSKNIQYF.

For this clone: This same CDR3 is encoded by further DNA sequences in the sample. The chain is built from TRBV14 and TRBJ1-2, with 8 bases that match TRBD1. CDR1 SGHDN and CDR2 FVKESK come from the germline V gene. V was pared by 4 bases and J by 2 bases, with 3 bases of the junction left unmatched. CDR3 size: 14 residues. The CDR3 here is CASSPGQGNYGYTF. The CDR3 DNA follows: TGTGCCAGCAGCCCCGGACAGGGCAACTATGGCTACACCTTC.

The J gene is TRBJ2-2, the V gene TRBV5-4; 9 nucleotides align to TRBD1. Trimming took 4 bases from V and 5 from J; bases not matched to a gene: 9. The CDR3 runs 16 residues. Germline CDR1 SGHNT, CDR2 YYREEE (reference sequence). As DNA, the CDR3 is TGTGCCAGCAGCGGGGGGGGGACAGGGAAGACCGGGGAGCTGTTTTTT. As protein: CASSGGGTGKTGELFF.